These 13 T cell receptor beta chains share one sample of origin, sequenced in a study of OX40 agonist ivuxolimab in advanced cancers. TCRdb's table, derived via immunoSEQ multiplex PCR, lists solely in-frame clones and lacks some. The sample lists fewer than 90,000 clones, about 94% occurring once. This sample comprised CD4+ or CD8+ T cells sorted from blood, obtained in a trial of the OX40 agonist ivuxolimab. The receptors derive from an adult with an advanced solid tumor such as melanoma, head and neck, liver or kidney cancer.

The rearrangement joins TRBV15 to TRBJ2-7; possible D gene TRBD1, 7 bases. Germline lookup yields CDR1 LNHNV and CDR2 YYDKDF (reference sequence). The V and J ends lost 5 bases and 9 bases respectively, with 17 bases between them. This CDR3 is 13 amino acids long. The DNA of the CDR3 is TGTGCCACCAGCCTCAGCCCGCAGGGGGGGCAGTACTTC. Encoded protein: CATSLSPQGGQYF.

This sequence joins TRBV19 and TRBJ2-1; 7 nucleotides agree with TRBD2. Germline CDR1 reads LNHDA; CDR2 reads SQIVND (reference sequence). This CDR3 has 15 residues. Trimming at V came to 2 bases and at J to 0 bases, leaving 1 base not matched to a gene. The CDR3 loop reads CASSILADSYNEQFF. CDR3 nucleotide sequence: TGTGCCAGTAGTATACTAGCGGACTCCTACAATGAGCAGTTCTTC.

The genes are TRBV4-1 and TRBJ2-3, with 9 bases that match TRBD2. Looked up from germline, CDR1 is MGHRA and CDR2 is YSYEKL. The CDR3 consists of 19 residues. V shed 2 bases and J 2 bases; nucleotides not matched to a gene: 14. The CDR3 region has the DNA TGCGCCAGCAGCCAACTAGGAGATTGGACTAGCGCGGACACAGATACGCAGTATTTT. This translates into CASSQLGDWTSADTDTQYF.

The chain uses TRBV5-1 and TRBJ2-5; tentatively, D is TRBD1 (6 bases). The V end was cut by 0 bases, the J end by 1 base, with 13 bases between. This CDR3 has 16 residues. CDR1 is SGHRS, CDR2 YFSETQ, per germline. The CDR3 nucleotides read TGCGCCAGCAGCTTGGATAATAGGACAGCCCAAGAGACCCAGTACTTC. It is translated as CASSLDNRTAQETQYF.

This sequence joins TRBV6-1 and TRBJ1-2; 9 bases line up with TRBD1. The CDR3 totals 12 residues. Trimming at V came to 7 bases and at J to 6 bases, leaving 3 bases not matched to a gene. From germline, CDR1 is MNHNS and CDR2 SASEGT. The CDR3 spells CASKDRGHGYTF. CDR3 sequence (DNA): TGTGCCAGCAAGGACAGGGGCCATGGCTACACCTTC.

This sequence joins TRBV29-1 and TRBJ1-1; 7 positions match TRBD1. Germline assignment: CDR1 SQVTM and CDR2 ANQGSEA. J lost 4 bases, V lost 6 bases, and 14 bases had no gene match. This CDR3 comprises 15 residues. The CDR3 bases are TGCAGCGTGCTCGACAGGGAGGGTCCAGGCACTGAAGCTTTCTTT. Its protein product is CSVLDREGPGTEAFF.

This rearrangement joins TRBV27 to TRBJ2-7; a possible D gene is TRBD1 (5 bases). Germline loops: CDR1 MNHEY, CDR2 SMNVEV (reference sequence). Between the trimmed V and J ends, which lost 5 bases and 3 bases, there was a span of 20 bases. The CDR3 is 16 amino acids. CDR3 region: CASSPDIPYPLYEQYF. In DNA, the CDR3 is TGTGCCAGCAGTCCGGACATTCCTTATCCCCTCTACGAGCAGTACTTC.

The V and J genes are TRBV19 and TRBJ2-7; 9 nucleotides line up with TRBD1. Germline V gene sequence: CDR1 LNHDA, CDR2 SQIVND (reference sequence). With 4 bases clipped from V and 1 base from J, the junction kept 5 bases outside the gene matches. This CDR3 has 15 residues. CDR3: CASSTGTGMSYEQYF. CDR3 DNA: TGTGCCAGTAGTACGGGGACAGGGATGTCCTACGAGCAGTACTTC.

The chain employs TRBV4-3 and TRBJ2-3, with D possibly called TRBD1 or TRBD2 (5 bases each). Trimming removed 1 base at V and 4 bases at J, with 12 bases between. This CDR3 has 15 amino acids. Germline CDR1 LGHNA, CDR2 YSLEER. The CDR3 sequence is CASSQGRVGADTQYF. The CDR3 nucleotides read TGCGCCAGCAGCCAAGGTCGAGTGGGGGCAGATACGCAGTATTTT.

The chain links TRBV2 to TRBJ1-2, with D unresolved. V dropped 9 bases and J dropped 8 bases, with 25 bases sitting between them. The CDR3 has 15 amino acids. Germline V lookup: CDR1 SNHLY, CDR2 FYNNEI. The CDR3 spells CASGRPEGGIGGYTF. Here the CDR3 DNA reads TGTGCCAGTGGGAGGCCAGAAGGAGGCATCGGGGGCTACACCTTC.

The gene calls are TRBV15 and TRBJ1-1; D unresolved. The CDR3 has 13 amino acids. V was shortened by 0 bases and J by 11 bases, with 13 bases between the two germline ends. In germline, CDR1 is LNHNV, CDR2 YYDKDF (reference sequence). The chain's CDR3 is CATSRDMDPGAFF. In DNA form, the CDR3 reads TGTGCCACCAGCAGAGATATGGACCCGGGGGCTTTCTTT. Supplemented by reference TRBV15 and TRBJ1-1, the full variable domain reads DAMVIQNPRYQVTQFGKPVTLSCSQTLNHNVMYWYQQKSSQAPKLLFHYYDKDFNNEADTPDNFQSRRPNTSFCFLDIRSPGLGDTAMYLCATSRDMDPGAFFGQGTRLTVV.

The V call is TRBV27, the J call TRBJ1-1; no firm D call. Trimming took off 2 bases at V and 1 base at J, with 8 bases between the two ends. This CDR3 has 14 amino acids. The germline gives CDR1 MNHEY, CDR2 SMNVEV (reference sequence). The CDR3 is CASSLRGGNTEAFF. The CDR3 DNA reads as TGTGCCAGCAGTTTACGGGGAGGGAACACTGAAGCTTTCTTT.

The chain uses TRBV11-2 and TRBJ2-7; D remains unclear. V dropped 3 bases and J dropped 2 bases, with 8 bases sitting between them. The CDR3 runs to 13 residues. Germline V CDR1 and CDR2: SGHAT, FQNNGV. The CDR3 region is CASSFSVTYEQYF. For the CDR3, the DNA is TGTGCCAGCAGCTTTTCGGTAACCTACGAGCAGTACTTC.